This TCR beta chain was profiled in a study of T cell responses to AZD1222 COVID-19 vaccine. Study-level findings and limits: Distributed over spike, vaccine-associated CD4 TCRs predominated at 160-218 and 743-854. Repertoire samples came only from after the peak T cell response. Donors were mostly white British, more females; clonal diversity possibly underestimated. Spike-specific TCR depth and breadth grew after two AZD1222 doses.

To note about this clone: The target antigen is unknown.

Libraries were prepared by immunoSEQ multiplex PCR; TCRdb keeps only in-frame clonotypes and omits some of them. The repertoire consists of 200,000 or so clones, with 85% to 95% occurring once and the leading ten covering more than 9%. Between the trimmed V and J ends, which lost 4 bases and 0 bases, there was a span of 7 bases. CDR1 and CDR2 from the germline V gene are SQVTM and ANQGSEA. This CDR3 has 13 amino acids. This specimen consisted of peripheral blood, obtained on day 0 of AZD1222 vaccination. The chain combines TRBV29-1 with TRBJ1-5, with D perhaps matching TRBD1 (5 bases). This receptor was obtained from an adult in good health. The CDR3 region is CSVGGNSNQPQHF. Here the CDR3 DNA reads TGCAGCGTTGGGGGGAATAGCAATCAGCCCCAGCATTTT.